This is a list of T cell receptor beta chains from one sample in a study of cytomegalovirus exposure and HLA in healthy donors. Assay used: immunoSEQ multiplex PCR; TCRdb lists only in-frame clones, some missing. This sample has about 140,000 clones; over 80% occur once, and the top ten carry 1.2%. The sequencing sample was made of PBMCs. The receptors stem from a female donor in good health and CMV-seronegative. Each CDR3 is given with its conserved first and last residue. D genes are given only for firm matches. The size entry is marked missing in some rows and otherwise reads once, few, many or a size class.

j_call clone_size d_call v_call cdr3_aa cdr3_nt
TRBJ1-1 NA TRBD1 TRBV7-9 CASSPDRDLNTEAFF TGTGCCAGCAGCCCGGACAGGGACCTGAACACTGAAGCTTTCTTT
TRBJ2-1 NA NA TRBV4-1 CASSLTRGSYNEQFF TGCGCCAGCAGCCTAACTAGGGGGAGTTACAATGAGCAGTTCTTC
TRBJ1-2 NA NA TRBV5-4 CASSLAGRDRNSGYTF TGTGCCAGCAGCTTGGCAGGCCGCGACAGGAACTCTGGCTACACCTTC
TRBJ1-5 few NA TRBV6-1 CASSENRENDQPQHF TGTGCCAGCAGTGAGAACAGGGAGAACGATCAGCCCCAGCATTTT
TRBJ1-3 NA TRBD1 TRBV7-9 CASTGQGHRTGNTIYF TGTGCCAGCACGGGACAGGGACATAGGACTGGAAACACCATATATTTT
TRBJ2-7 few TRBD2 TRBV5-1 CASSDPLAGEAPQYF TGCGCCAGCAGCGACCCACTAGCGGGAGAAGCTCCGCAGTACTTC
TRBJ2-3 NA TRBD2 TRBV7-6 CASSLEAGETDTQYF TGTGCCAGCAGCTTAGAGGCGGGAGAAACAGATACGCAGTATTTT
TRBJ2-2 NA TRBD2 TRBV5-1 CASKVGGTSGSWELFF TGCGCCAGCAAGGTCGGAGGGACTAGCGGGTCCTGGGAGCTGTTTTTT
TRBJ1-2 NA NA TRBV6-1 CASSEQGSRGYGYTF TGTGCCAGCAGTGAACAGGGTTCGCGAGGCTATGGCTACACCTTC
TRBJ1-5 NA NA TRBV7-9 CASSLVPGTGNQPQHF TGTGCCAGCAGCTTAGTGCCGGGAACGGGCAATCAGCCCCAGCATTTT
TRBJ1-1 NA NA TRBV2 CAREGQGMNTEAFF TGTGCCAGGGAAGGTCAGGGGATGAACACTGAAGCTTTCTTT
TRBJ2-7 NA TRBD2 TRBV2 CASSDGREVSLGEQYF TGTGCCAGCAGTGATGGGCGGGAGGTGAGCTTGGGCGAGCAGTACTTC
TRBJ2-7 NA TRBD1 TRBV5-1 CASSSDRRSYEQYF TGCGCCAGCAGCTCGGACAGGCGCTCCTACGAGCAGTACTTC
TRBJ1-1 NA TRBD1 TRBV6-5 CASRGGQWETEAFF TGTGCCAGCAGGGGGGGACAGTGGGAAACTGAAGCTTTCTTT
TRBJ2-7 few NA TRBV4-1 CASSQDPARDEQYF TGCGCCAGCAGCCAAGACCCCGCGAGGGACGAGCAGTACTTC
TRBJ2-3 few NA TRBV5-6 CASSLGGRVLTDTQYF TGTGCCAGCAGCTTGGGAGGGAGAGTCCTCACAGATACGCAGTATTTT
TRBJ1-1 NA TRBD1 TRBV6-6 CASSYVQGGTEAFF TGTGCCAGCAGCTACGTTCAGGGGGGCACTGAAGCTTTCTTT
TRBJ1-1 NA TRBD1 TRBV5-8 CASSRGQLNTEAFF TGTGCCAGCAGCAGGGGACAGTTGAACACTGAAGCTTTCTTT
TRBJ1-2 NA TRBD1 TRBV28 CASSGGTGGFSYGYTF TGTGCCAGCAGTGGCGGGACAGGGGGCTTTAGCTATGGCTACACCTTC
TRBJ2-7 NA TRBD2 TRBV28 CASSFRTSGYEQYF TGTGCCAGCAGTTTCAGGACTAGCGGGTACGAGCAGTACTTC
TRBJ2-1 NA TRBD2 TRBV6-5 CASSNTGTSTNEQFF TGTGCCAGCAGTAATACCGGGACTAGCACCAATGAGCAGTTCTTC
TRBJ2-1 NA NA TRBV9 CASSPRGSLAYNEQFF TGTGCCAGCAGCCCGAGAGGCAGTCTTGCCTACAATGAGCAGTTCTTC
TRBJ2-1 NA TRBD2 TRBV2 CAALRGTSINEQFF TGTGCCGCCCTCCGGGGGACTAGTATCAATGAGCAGTTCTTC
TRBJ2-2 NA TRBD2 TRBV10-1 CASSEPLAGGVIGELFF TGCGCCAGCAGTGAGCCCCTAGCGGGAGGTGTAATCGGGGAGCTGTTTTTT
TRBJ1-1 NA NA TRBV19 CASSTDSPFMNTEAFF TGTGCCAGTAGTACCGACAGCCCGTTTATGAACACTGAAGCTTTCTTT
TRBJ2-7 once NA TRBV6-5 CASSYSGLGTYEQYF TGTGCCAGCAGTTACTCGGGACTGGGGACCTACGAGCAGTACTTC
TRBJ1-3 NA NA TRBV6-5 CASSYAVGGTGNTIYF TGTGCCAGCAGTTACGCGGTAGGAGGAACTGGAAACACCATATATTTT
TRBJ2-3 NA NA TRBV9 CASSATFPDTQYF TGTGCCAGCAGCGCGACATTCCCAGATACGCAGTATTTT
TRBJ1-1 NA NA TRBV27 CASSSSRVATEAFF TGTGCCAGCAGTTCGTCCAGGGTAGCCACTGAAGCTTTCTTT
TRBJ2-5 NA TRBD2 TRBV7-7 CASSSRFRTSGTQTQYF TGTGCCAGCAGCTCAAGATTTCGGACTAGCGGGACTCAGACCCAGTACTTC
TRBJ2-5 NA TRBD2 TRBV28 CASSPHSGLAGGVTQYF TGTGCCAGCAGTCCACATAGCGGACTAGCGGGAGGTGTAACCCAGTACTTC
TRBJ2-7 NA NA TRBV28 CASSRTVSYEQYF TGTGCCAGCAGTCGGACAGTCTCCTACGAGCAGTACTTC
TRBJ2-1 few NA TRBV5-6 CASSSLDEQFF TGTGCCAGCAGCTCTCTAGATGAGCAGTTCTTC
TRBJ1-1 NA NA TRBV6-1 CASSEVVRGSEAFF TGTGCCAGCAGTGAAGTGGTTCGGGGGTCTGAAGCTTTCTTT
TRBJ1-5 NA TRBD1 TRBV27 CASSSRQGHSNQPQHF TGTGCCAGCAGTTCCCGACAGGGACATAGCAATCAGCCCCAGCATTTT
TRBJ2-5 NA TRBD1 TRBV6-5 CASSQGQGEETQYF TGTGCCAGCAGCCAGGGACAGGGTGAAGAGACCCAGTACTTC
TRBJ2-7 NA NA TRBV4-2 CASSQGGQRGIGEQYF TGTGCCAGCAGCCAGGGGGGACAGCGGGGGATCGGCGAGCAGTACTTC
TRBJ1-5 many TRBD1 TRBV6-5 CASSQQGDNQPQHF TGTGCCAGCTCCCAACAGGGGGACAATCAGCCCCAGCATTTT
TRBJ1-4 NA NA TRBV6-5 CASMAAGNEKLFF TGTGCCAGCATGGCGGCAGGGAATGAAAAACTGTTTTTT
TRBJ1-5 NA TRBD1 TRBV6-1 CASSVDRDSNQPQHF TGTGCCAGCAGTGTTGACAGGGATAGCAATCAGCCCCAGCATTTT
TRBJ2-2 NA NA TRBV7-9 CASSLLLGGHKLGTGELFF TGTGCCAGCAGCTTATTACTTGGCGGTCATAAGTTGGGCACCGGGGAGCTGTTTTTT
TRBJ2-4 NA TRBD2 TRBV27 CASRREISGRAGDKNIQYF TGTGCCAGCAGACGGGAAATTAGCGGGAGGGCCGGGGACAAAAACATTCAGTACTTC
TRBJ1-1 NA NA TRBV2 CASRAGVNTEAFF TGTGCCAGCAGGGCGGGAGTAAACACTGAAGCTTTCTTT
TRBJ2-3 NA TRBD2 TRBV2 CASTGTSGSRKDTQYF TGTGCCAGCACCGGGACTAGCGGGAGTAGGAAAGATACGCAGTATTTT
TRBJ1-2 NA TRBD1 TRBV19 CASSKGQLYGYTF TGTGCCAGTAGTAAGGGACAGCTCTATGGCTACACCTTC
TRBJ1-2 NA TRBD1 TRBV7-9 CASSLAGGNYGYTF TGTGCCAGCAGCTTAGCAGGGGGCAACTATGGCTACACCTTC
TRBJ1-5 NA TRBD1 TRBV5-1 CASRAGTDNQPQHF TGCGCCAGCAGAGCCGGGACAGATAATCAGCCCCAGCATTTT
TRBJ2-7 NA TRBD1 TRBV19 CASSTQQGHPTYEQYF TGTGCCAGTAGTACCCAACAGGGGCACCCTACCTACGAGCAGTACTTC